The rows below give T cell receptor beta chains drawn from one sample of a study of T cell responses to AZD1222 COVID-19 vaccine. Profiled with immunoSEQ multiplex PCR; TCRdb holds only in-frame clones, not every one. The top ten clones hold roughly 2.7% of a sample with about 93,000 clones, over 75% of them seen once. The sequencing here drew on peripheral blood, taken 28 days after the second AZD1222 dose. The receptor set was obtained from an adult who received the AZD1222 COVID-19 vaccine. Each CDR3 is given with its conserved first and last residue. D genes are given only for firm matches. The size of a clone is reported for some rows only, either as once, few or many, or as a class for expanded clones.

v_gene	j_gene	d_gene	abundance	CDR3aa	CDR3nt
TRBV7-6	TRBJ1-5	TRBD1	NA	CASSYDRDQPQHF	TGTGCCAGCAGTTACGACAGGGATCAGCCCCAGCATTTT
TRBV7-3	TRBJ1-6	TRBD1	NA	CASSLRGQGSGYNSPLHF	TGTGCCAGCAGCTTAAGGGGACAGGGGTCGGGGTATAATTCACCCCTCCACTTT
TRBV7-8	TRBJ2-3	TRBD2	NA	CASSLASGGTTDTQYF	TGTGCCAGCAGCTTAGCGTCGGGAGGGACCACAGATACGCAGTATTTT
TRBV23-1	TRBJ2-2	NA	NA	CASSQSKTWQKNTGELFF	TGCGCCAGCAGTCAATCGAAGACTTGGCAGAAGAACACCGGGGAGCTGTTTTTT
TRBV6-6	TRBJ1-2	NA	NA	CASSPLSSTGLTYGYTF	TGTGCCAGCAGTCCACTCTCATCAACCGGGCTCACCTATGGCTACACCTTC
TRBV11-3	TRBJ2-7	NA	NA	CASSLAASYEQYF	TGTGCCAGCAGCTTAGCGGCTAGCTACGAGCAGTACTTC
TRBV14	TRBJ1-3	NA	NA	CASSPVRRSGNTIYF	TGTGCCAGCAGCCCCGTACGCCGCTCTGGAAACACCATATATTTT
TRBV24-1	TRBJ2-5	TRBD1	NA	CATSDSGTGKETQYF	TGTGCCACCAGTGATTCTGGGACAGGGAAAGAGACCCAGTACTTC
TRBV10-3	TRBJ1-3	TRBD1	few	CAISGDRGGNTIYF	TGTGCCATCAGCGGAGACAGGGGAGGAAACACCATATATTTT
TRBV5-1	TRBJ1-5	NA	NA	CASSLGTGYSNQPQHF	TGCGCCAGCAGCTTGGGAACAGGGTATAGCAATCAGCCCCAGCATTTT
TRBV30	TRBJ2-1	TRBD1	NA	CAWIPTGAGNEQFF	TGTGCCTGGATCCCGACAGGGGCCGGCAATGAGCAGTTCTTC
TRBV30	TRBJ2-1	TRBD2	NA	CAWSVAGGTLAEQFF	TGTGCCTGGAGTGTGGCGGGGGGGACTTTAGCTGAGCAGTTCTTC
TRBV7-9	TRBJ2-1	NA	NA	CASSFAGYDEQFF	TGTGCCAGCAGCTTCGCTGGGTACGATGAGCAGTTCTTC
TRBV27	TRBJ2-1	NA	NA	CAGAGCGNEQFF	TGTGCCGGTGCGGGGTGTGGCAATGAGCAGTTCTTC
TRBV5-1	TRBJ1-1	NA	once	CASSLAGGRQNTEAFF	TGCGCCAGCAGCTTGGCGGGGGGACGTCAGAACACTGAAGCTTTCTTT
TRBV7-8	TRBJ1-6	TRBD1	NA	CASSVTGDNSPLHF	TGTGCCAGCAGCGTCACAGGGGATAATTCACCCCTCCACTTT
TRBV4-1	TRBJ1-4	NA	NA	CASSQDQGATNEKLFF	TGCGCCAGCAGCCAAGATCAAGGGGCAACTAATGAAAAACTGTTTTTT
TRBV5-1	TRBJ1-4	TRBD1	NA	CASSLFKGTGATAGEKLFF	TGCGCCAGCAGCTTATTTAAGGGGACAGGAGCCACGGCCGGCGAAAAACTGTTTTTT
TRBV4-1	TRBJ2-5	NA	NA	CASSQVNLLPGTEETQYF	TGCGCCAGCAGCCAAGTTAATCTTCTCCCAGGGACCGAAGAGACCCAGTACTTC
TRBV6-2/TRBV6-3	TRBJ2-5	NA	NA	CASSYSGTSHLETQYF	TGTGCCAGCAGTTACTCTGGGACTTCCCACTTAGAGACCCAGTACTTC
TRBV29-1	TRBJ2-7	NA	once	CSVEGGETGRYEQYF	TGCAGCGTTGAGGGGGGTGAGACAGGTCGTTACGAGCAGTACTTC
TRBV28	TRBJ1-1	NA	NA	CASSLRQYEAFF	TGTGCCAGCAGTTTAAGACAGTATGAAGCTTTCTTT
TRBV5-1	TRBJ2-5	NA	NA	CASSLAQQRETQYF	TGCGCCAGCAGCTTGGCCCAGCAGAGAGAGACCCAGTACTTC
TRBV11-3	TRBJ2-2	NA	NA	CASSPLNTGELFF	TGTGCCAGCAGCCCGTTGAACACCGGGGAGCTGTTTTTT
TRBV19	TRBJ1-5	NA	NA	CASSIEGPQHF	TGTGCCAGTAGTATAGAGGGGCCCCAGCATTTT
TRBV2	TRBJ1-5	NA	NA	CASSFSSPGNQPQHF	TGTGCCAGCAGTTTTTCCTCTCCCGGTAATCAGCCCCAGCATTTT
TRBV30	TRBJ1-2	NA	NA	CAWSVQGGYGYTF	TGTGCCTGGAGTGTACAGGGAGGGTATGGCTACACCTTC
TRBV19	TRBJ1-1	NA	NA	CASSINGLNTEAFF	TGTGCCAGTAGTATTAACGGCCTGAACACTGAAGCTTTCTTT
TRBV18	TRBJ1-4	NA	NA	CASRSGTGNEKLFF	TGTGCCAGCAGGTCCGGGACGGGGAATGAAAAACTGTTTTTT
TRBV6-4	TRBJ2-6	TRBD1	NA	CASSERTGRSGANVLTF	TGTGCCAGCAGTGAGCGGACAGGTCGCTCTGGGGCCAACGTCCTGACTTTC
TRBV5-1	TRBJ2-5	TRBD2	NA	CASTISGGGETQYF	TGCGCCAGCACCATATCGGGAGGAGGAGAGACCCAGTACTTC
TRBV9	TRBJ1-1	NA	NA	CASSVEGRRGTEAFF	TGTGCCAGCAGCGTAGAGGGTCGGAGGGGGACTGAAGCTTTCTTT
TRBV30	TRBJ2-2	NA	NA	CAWSLFVAGNTGELFF	TGTGCCTGGAGTCTGTTTGTTGCCGGAAACACCGGGGAGCTGTTTTTT